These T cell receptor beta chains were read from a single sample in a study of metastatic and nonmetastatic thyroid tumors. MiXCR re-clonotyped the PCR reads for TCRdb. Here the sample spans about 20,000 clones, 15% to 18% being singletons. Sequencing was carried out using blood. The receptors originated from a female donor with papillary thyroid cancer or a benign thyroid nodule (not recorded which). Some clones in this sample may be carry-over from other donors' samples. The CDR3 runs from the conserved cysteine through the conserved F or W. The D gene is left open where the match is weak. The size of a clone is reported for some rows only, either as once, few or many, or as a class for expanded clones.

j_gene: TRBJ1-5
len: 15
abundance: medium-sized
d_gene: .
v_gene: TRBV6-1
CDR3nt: TGTGCCAGCAGTCCCCCGGGCCGGATCAATCAGCCCCAGCATTTT
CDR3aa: CASSPPGRINQPQHF

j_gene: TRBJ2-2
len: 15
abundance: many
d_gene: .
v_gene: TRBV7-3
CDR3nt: TGTGCCAGCAGCTTGAGCAGGGATGGCACCGGGGAGCTGTTTTTT
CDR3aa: CASSLSRDGTGELFF

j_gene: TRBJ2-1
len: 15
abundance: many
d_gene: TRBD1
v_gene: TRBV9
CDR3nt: TGTGCCAGCAGCACACAGACAGGGTCCTACAATGAGCAGTTCTTC
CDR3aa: CASSTQTGSYNEQFF

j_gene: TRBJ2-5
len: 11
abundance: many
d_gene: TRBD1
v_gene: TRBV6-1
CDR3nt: TGTGCCAGCACCGAGGGGGCGACCCAGTACTTC
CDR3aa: CASTEGATQYF

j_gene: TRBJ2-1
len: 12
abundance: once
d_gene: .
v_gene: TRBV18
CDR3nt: TGTGCCAGCTCCCCGGCGGCCTATGAGCAGTTCTTC
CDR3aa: CASSPAAYEQFF

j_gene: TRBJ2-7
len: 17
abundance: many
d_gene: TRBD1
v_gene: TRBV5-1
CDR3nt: TGCGCCAGCAGCTTGTTTGCCAGACAGGGGAGCTCCTACGAGCAGTACTTC
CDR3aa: CASSLFARQGSSYEQYF

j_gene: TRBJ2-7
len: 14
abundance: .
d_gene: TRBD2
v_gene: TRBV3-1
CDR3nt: TGTGCCAGCAGCCGAGCGGGAGAGGGATACGAGCAGTACTTC
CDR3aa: CASSRAGEGYEQYF

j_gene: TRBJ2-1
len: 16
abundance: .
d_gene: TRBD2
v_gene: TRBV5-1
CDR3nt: TGCGCCAGCAGCTTGTGGGGCCTAGCGGGGGGAAATGAGCAGTTCTTC
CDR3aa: CASSLWGLAGGNEQFF

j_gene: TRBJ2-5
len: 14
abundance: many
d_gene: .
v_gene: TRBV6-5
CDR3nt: TGTGCCAGCAGTTACACGATGGGGAGGGAGACCCAGTACTTC
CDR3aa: CASSYTMGRETQYF

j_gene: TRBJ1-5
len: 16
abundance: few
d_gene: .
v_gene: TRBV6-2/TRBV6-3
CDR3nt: TGTGCCAGCAGTGCGTCCCCCGGGGGTAACAATCAGCCCCAGCATTTT
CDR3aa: CASSASPGGNNQPQHF

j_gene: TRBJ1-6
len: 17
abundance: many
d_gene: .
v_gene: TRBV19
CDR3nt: TGTGCCAGTAGTATAGACCCCGACAGAGTGGCGAATTCACCCCTCCACTTT
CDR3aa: CASSIDPDRVANSPLHF

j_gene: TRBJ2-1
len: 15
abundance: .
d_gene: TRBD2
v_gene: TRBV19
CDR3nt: TGTGCCAGTAGTATTAGCGGGACTACCTACAATGAGCAGTTCTTC
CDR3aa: CASSISGTTYNEQFF

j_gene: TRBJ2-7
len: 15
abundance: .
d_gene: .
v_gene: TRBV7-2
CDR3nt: TGTGCCAGCAGCTGGAATCCCGCTTCTAGTTACGAGCAGTACTTC
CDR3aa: CASSWNPASSYEQYF

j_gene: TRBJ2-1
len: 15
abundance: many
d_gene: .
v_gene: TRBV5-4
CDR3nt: TGTGCCAGCAGCTTTGGGTCCCCCTTATGGAATGAGCAGTTCTTC
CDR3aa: CASSFGSPLWNEQFF

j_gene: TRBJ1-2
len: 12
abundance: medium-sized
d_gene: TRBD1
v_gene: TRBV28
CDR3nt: TGTGCCAGCAGTTTTTCGGACAGGGGCTACACCTTC
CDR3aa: CASSFSDRGYTF

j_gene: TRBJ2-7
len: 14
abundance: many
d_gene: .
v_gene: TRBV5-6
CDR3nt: TGTGCCAGCAGCCTCCCCGGCGGGGCCTCCGAGCAGTACTTC
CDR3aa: CASSLPGGASEQYF

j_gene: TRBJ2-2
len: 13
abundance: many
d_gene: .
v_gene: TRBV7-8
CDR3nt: TGTGCCAGCAGCTTAATGCACACCGGGGAGCTGTTTTTT
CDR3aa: CASSLMHTGELFF

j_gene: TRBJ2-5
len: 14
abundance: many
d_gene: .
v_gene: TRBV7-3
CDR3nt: TGTGCCAGCAGCTTATCGGGCGGGCAAGAGACCCAGTACTTC
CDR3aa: CASSLSGGQETQYF

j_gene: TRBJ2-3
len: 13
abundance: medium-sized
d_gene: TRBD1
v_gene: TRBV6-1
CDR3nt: TGTGCCAGCAACCAACAGGGGACAGATACGCAGTATTTT
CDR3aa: CASNQQGTDTQYF

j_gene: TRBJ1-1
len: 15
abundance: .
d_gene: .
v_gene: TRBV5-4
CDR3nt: TGTGCCAGCAGCTTGGCTGGAGGGGGTTACACTGAAGCTTTCTTT
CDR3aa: CASSLAGGGYTEAFF

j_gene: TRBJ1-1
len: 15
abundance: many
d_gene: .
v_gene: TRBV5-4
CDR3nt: TGTGCCAGCGAGCGGGATCCCGACAGGAGCACTGAAGCTTTCTTT
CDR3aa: CASERDPDRSTEAFF

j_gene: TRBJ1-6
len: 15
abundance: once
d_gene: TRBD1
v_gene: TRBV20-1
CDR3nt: TGCAGTGCTAGGGACCCCCTGGCAGGGGGCTCACCCCTCCACTTT
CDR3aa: CSARDPLAGGSPLHF

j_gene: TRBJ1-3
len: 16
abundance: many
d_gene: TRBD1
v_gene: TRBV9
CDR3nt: TGTGCCAGCAGCGTAGTGGACAGGGCAATTGGAAACACCATATATTTT
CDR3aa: CASSVVDRAIGNTIYF

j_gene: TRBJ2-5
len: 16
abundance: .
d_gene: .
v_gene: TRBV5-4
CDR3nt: TGTGCCAGCATCTTCCCTCTCGCGCCCGGTGGGGAGACCCAGTACTTC
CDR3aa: CASIFPLAPGGETQYF

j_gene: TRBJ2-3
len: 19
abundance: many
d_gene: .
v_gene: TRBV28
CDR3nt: TGTGCCAGCAGTTTATCCCTTAGCAGGCTTTTGGCGGGCACAGATACGCAGTATTTT
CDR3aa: CASSLSLSRLLAGTDTQYF

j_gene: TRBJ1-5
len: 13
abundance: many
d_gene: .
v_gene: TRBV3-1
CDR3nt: TGTGCCAGCAGCCAAGACAGGGGTCAGCCCCAGCATTTT
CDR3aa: CASSQDRGQPQHF

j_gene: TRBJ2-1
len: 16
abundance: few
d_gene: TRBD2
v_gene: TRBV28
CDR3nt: TGTGCCAGCAGCACAGCCGGGACTAGCGGGATGGGGGAGCAGTTCTTC
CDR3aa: CASSTAGTSGMGEQFF

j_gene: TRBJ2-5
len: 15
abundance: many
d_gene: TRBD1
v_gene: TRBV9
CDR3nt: TGTGCCAGCAGCATACGACAGGGGAATGGGGAGACCCAGTACTTC
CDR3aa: CASSIRQGNGETQYF

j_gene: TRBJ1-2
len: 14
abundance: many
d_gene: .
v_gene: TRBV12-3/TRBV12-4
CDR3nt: TGTGCCAGCAGTTTGACAGAAACTAACTATGGCTACACCTTC
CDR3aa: CASSLTETNYGYTF

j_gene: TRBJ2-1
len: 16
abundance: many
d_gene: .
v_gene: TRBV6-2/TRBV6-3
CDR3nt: TGTGCCAGCAGTCCCGGGACCACCCTCTCCTACAATGAGCAGTTCTTC
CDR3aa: CASSPGTTLSYNEQFF

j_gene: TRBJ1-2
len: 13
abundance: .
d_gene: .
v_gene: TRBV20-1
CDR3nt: TGCAGTGCTAGAAGTACAGGACATTTGGGCTACACCTTC
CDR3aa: CSARSTGHLGYTF

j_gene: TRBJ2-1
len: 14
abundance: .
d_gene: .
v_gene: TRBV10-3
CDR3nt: TGTGCCATCAGTGAGAACTTAAAGAACAATGAGCAGTTCTTC
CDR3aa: CAISENLKNNEQFF

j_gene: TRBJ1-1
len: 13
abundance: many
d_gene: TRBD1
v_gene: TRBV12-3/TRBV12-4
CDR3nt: TGTGCCAGCAGTTGGACAGGGGGAACTGAAGCTTTCTTT
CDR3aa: CASSWTGGTEAFF

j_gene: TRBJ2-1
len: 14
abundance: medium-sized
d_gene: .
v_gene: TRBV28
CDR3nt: TGTGCCAGCAGTCCGGACTATTCCTACAATGAGCAGTTCTTC
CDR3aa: CASSPDYSYNEQFF

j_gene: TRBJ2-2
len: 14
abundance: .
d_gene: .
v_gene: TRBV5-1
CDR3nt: TGCGCCAGCAGCTTGGGATACGGGAGAGGGGAGCTGTTTTTT
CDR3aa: CASSLGYGRGELFF

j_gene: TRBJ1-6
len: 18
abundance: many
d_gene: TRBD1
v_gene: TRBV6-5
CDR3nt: TGTGCCAGCGGAGGACAGGGGGGACGAAGCTCCTATAATTCACCCCTCCACTTT
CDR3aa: CASGGQGGRSSYNSPLHF

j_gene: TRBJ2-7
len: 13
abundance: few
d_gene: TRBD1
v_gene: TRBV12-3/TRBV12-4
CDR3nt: TGTGCCAGCAAGACAGGGGGAATTGGCGAGCAGTACTTC
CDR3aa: CASKTGGIGEQYF

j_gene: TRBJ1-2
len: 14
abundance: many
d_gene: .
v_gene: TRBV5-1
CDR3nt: TGCGCCAGCAGCTTGGTTACGGACGGTTATGGCTACACCTTC
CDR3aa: CASSLVTDGYGYTF

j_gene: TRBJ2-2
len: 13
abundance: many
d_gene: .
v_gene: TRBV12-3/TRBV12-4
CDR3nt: TGTGCCAGCGGCTTTTCTGGCCCCGGGGAGCTGTTTTTT
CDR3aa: CASGFSGPGELFF

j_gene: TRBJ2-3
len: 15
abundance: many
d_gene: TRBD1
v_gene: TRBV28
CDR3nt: TGTGCCAGCAGTTCTCAGGGGGCTGGCACAGATACGCAGTATTTT
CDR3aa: CASSSQGAGTDTQYF

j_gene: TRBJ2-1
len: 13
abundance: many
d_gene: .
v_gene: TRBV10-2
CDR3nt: TGCGCCAGTCACCCCTCAGGAACCAATGAGCAGTTCTTC
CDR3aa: CASHPSGTNEQFF

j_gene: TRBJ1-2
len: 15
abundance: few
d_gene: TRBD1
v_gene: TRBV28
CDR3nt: TGTGCCAGCAGTTTAATGTGGTCAGGGGGCTATGGCTACACCTTC
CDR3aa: CASSLMWSGGYGYTF

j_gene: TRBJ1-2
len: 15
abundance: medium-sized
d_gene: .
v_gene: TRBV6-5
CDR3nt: TGTGCCAGCAGTTACTCTTCCCCAGGGTCCCATGGCTACACCTTC
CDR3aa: CASSYSSPGSHGYTF

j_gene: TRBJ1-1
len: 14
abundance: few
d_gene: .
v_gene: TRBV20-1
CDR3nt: TGCAGTGCTAGTCCCGTTCAGACGAACACTGAAGCTTTCTTT
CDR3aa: CSASPVQTNTEAFF

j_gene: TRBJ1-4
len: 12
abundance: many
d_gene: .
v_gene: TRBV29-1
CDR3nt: TGCAGCGTTGGGGACCCCGGCGAAAAACTGTTTTTT
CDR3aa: CSVGDPGEKLFF

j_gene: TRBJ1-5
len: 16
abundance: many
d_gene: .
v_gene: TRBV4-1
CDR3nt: TGCGCCAGCAGCCAAGATCTGGCAGGCGGGGCACAGCCCCAGCATTTT
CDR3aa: CASSQDLAGGAQPQHF

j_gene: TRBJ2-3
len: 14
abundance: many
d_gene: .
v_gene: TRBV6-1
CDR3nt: TGTGCCAGCAGCGTCAGACCTAGGGGGGATACGCAGTATTTT
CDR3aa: CASSVRPRGDTQYF

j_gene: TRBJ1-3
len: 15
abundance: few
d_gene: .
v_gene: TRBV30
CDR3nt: TGTGCCTGGGAGACGACGTCCGGCCCCGGAAACACCATATATTTT
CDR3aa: CAWETTSGPGNTIYF

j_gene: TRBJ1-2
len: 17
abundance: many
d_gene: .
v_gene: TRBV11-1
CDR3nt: TGTGCCAGCAGCTCTTCGTTAGACCATCTAGCGCACTATGGCTACACCTTC
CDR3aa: CASSSSLDHLAHYGYTF

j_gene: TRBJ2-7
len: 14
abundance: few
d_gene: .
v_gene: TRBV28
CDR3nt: TGTGCCAGCAGTTTAGACCGTGCATCCTACGAGCAGTACTTC
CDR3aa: CASSLDRASYEQYF

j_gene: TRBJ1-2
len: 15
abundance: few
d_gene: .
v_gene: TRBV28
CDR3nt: TGTGCCAGCATCCCGGACCAGGGGAAGAACTATGGCTACACCTTC
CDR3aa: CASIPDQGKNYGYTF

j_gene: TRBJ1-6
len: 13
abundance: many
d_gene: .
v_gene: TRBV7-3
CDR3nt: TGTGCCAGCAGCTCTGGGAGGGATTCACCCCTCCACTTT
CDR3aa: CASSSGRDSPLHF

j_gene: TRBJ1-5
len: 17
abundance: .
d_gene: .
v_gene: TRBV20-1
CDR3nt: TGCAGTGCTAGCGGTTTGGGGTCTGAGAATAGCAATCAGCCTCAGCATTTT
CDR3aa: CSASGLGSENSNQPQHF

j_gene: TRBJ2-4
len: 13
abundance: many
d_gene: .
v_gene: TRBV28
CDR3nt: TGTGCCAGCAGTCCCTCCCCTCGTGGCATTCAGTACTTC
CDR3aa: CASSPSPRGIQYF

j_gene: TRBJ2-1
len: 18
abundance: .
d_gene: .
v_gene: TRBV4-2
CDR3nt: TGTGCCAGCAGCCCCGTACCGACTAGGATGAGCTCCTACAATGAGCAGTTCTTC
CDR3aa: CASSPVPTRMSSYNEQFF

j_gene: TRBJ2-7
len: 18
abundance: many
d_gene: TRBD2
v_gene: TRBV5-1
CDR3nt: TGCGCCAGCACCATAGGACTAGCGGGGGACCTGAGCTCCTACGAGCAGTACTTC
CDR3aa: CASTIGLAGDLSSYEQYF

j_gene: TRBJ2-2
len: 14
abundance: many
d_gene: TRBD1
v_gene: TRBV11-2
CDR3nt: TGTGCCAGCAGCTTGGACAGGGGGACCGGGGAGCTGTTTTTT
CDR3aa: CASSLDRGTGELFF

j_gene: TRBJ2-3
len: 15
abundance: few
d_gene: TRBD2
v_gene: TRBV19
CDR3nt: TGTGCCAGTAGCCAACTAGCGGGGGGCACAGATACGCAGTATTTT
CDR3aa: CASSQLAGGTDTQYF

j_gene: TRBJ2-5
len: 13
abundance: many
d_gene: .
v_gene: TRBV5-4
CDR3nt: TGTGCCAGCAGCTTGGCTAGGGGAGAGACCCAGTACTTC
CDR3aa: CASSLARGETQYF

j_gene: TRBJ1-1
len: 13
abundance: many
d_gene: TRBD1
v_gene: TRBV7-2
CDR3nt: TGTGCCAGCAGTCGACAGGGGGCGTCTGAAGCTTTCTTT
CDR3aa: CASSRQGASEAFF